The 28 T cell receptor beta chains reported below all come from one sample, sequenced in a study of T cells in narcolepsy. Libraries were prepared by immunoSEQ multiplex PCR; TCRdb keeps only in-frame clonotypes and omits some of them. The sample contains just under 30,000 clones, 80% to 90% of which appear only once. Sequenced material: memory (CD45RA-) CD4+ T cells from blood. Receptors originate from a human donor in good health.

As for this clone: The junction differs from germline at one of its ends, possibly a read error. The rearrangement uses TRBV30 and TRBJ1-1; perhaps TRBD1 as D (6 bases). Looked up from germline, CDR1 is GTSNPN and CDR2 is SVGIG (reference sequence). The CDR3 consists of 14 residues. The CDR3 loop reads CAGSRGGRGTEAFF. The CDR3 DNA reads TGTGCCGGGAGTCGGGGGGGGCGCGGGACTGAAGCTTTCTTT. The complete variable domain, with remaining parts taken from reference TRBV30 and TRBJ1-1, reads SQTIHQWPATLVQPVGSPLSLECTVEGTSNPNLYWYRQAAGRGLQLLFYSVGIGQISSEVPQNLSASRPQDRQFILSSKKLLLSDSGFYLCAGSRGGRGTEAFFGQGTRLTVV.

V is TRBV7-2 and J is TRBJ1-1, with a weak D call TRBD1 (6 bases). Germline V lookup: CDR1 SGHTA, CDR2 FQGNSA. This CDR3 is built from 11 residues. With 5 bases removed from V and 9 bases from J, the gap between germline ends came to 10 bases. The CDR3 loop is CASSRTVKAFF. In nucleotides, the CDR3 is TGTGCCAGCAGCCGGACAGTAAAAGCTTTCTTT.

The chain links TRBV7-2 to TRBJ1-1; 9 nucleotides align to TRBD1. V lost 3 bases to trimming and J lost 6 bases; unmatched junction nucleotides: 5. CDR1 and CDR2 from the germline V gene are SGHTA and FQGNSA. The CDR3 length is 14 residues. CDR3 protein: CASSFPGQGPEAFF. CDR3 DNA: TGTGCCAGCAGCTTTCCGGGACAGGGCCCTGAAGCTTTCTTT.

V usage is TRBV19 and J usage is TRBJ1-5, with no clear D. The V gene lost 3 bases and the J gene lost 7 bases, with 7 bases spanning the gap. Germline values: CDR1 LNHDA, CDR2 SQIVND (reference sequence). The CDR3 contains 12 residues. CDR3 amino acids: CASSIERQPQHF. The CDR3 DNA sequence: TGTGCCAGTAGTATTGAACGGCAGCCCCAGCATTTT.

This rearrangement joins TRBV18 to TRBJ1-1; D gene uncertain. This CDR3 comprises 15 residues. V dropped 5 bases and J dropped 0 bases, with 13 bases sitting between them. Germline V gene lookup returns CDR1 KGHSH and CDR2 LQKENI. This CDR3 is CASSKWEPMNTEAFF. Written as DNA, the CDR3 is TGTGCCAGCTCAAAGTGGGAACCCATGAACACTGAAGCTTTCTTT.

The chain has TRBV5-1 and TRBJ2-7; D gene ambiguous. Germline V CDR1 and CDR2: SGHRS, YFSETQ. The CDR3 sequence is 13 residues long. The V and J ends lost 0 bases and 5 bases respectively, with 9 bases between them. The CDR3 nucleotides are TGCGCCAGCAGCTTGGTTCTGGGGAACGAGCAGTACTTC. The encoded protein is CASSLVLGNEQYF. Variable domain in full (rest from reference TRBV5-1 and TRBJ2-7): KAGVTQTPRYLIKTRGQQVTLSCSPISGHRSVSWYQQTPGQGLQFLFEYFSETQRNKGNFPGRFSGRQFSNSRSEMNVSTLELGDSALYLCASSLVLGNEQYFGPGTRLTVT.

V gene TRBV25-1 combines with J gene TRBJ2-1, with TRBD2 identical over 12 bases. In germline, CDR1 is MGHDK, CDR2 SYGVNS. V gave up 4 bases and J gave up 6 bases; unmatched junction bases: 13. The CDR3 consists of 18 residues. In nucleotides, the CDR3 is TGTGCCAGCAGTGCACCCCACCCACTAGCGGGAGGATTCAATGAGCAGTTCTTC. It encodes CASSAPHPLAGGFNEQFF.

The V gene is TRBV5-1, the J gene TRBJ2-1, with 12 bases aligning to TRBD2. Unmatched junction bases numbered 5, after V lost 4 bases and J lost 6 bases. Looked up from germline, CDR1 is SGHRS and CDR2 is YFSETQ. The CDR3 covers 15 residues. The CDR3 DNA reads as TGCGCCAGCAGCGCCCTAGCGGGAGGGGGCAATGAGCAGTTCTTC. Protein: CASSALAGGGNEQFF. Together with reference TRBV5-1 and TRBJ2-1, the CDR3 gives the full variable domain: KAGVTQTPRYLIKTRGQQVTLSCSPISGHRSVSWYQQTPGQGLQFLFEYFSETQRNKGNFPGRFSGRQFSNSRSEMNVSTLELGDSALYLCASSALAGGGNEQFFGPGTRLTVL.

The chain couples TRBV5-1 to TRBJ2-2, with 9 bases fitting TRBD1. Germline CDR1 reads SGHRS; CDR2 reads YFSETQ. V dropped 0 bases and J dropped 1; count of bases not matched to a gene: 7. The CDR3 length is 18 residues. The CDR3 nucleotides are TGCGCCAGCAGCTTGGGGCCCCCGGGACAGGGGAACACCGGGGAGCTGTTTTTT. Its translation: CASSLGPPGQGNTGELFF.

This clone was detected only once. The V and J genes are TRBV6-5 and TRBJ1-5; possibly TRBD1 for D (5 bases). V was trimmed by 5 bases and J by 4 bases, leaving 12 bases between them. Per the germline V gene, CDR1 is MNHEY and CDR2 is SVGAGI. The length of the CDR3 is 14 residues. This CDR3 reads CASSEVTGNQPQHF. CDR3 nucleotides: TGTGCCAGCAGTGAAGTTACAGGTAATCAGCCCCAGCATTTT.

This chain uses TRBV6-5 with TRBJ1-4; D perhaps matches TRBD1 (5 bases). V shed 5 bases and J shed 2 bases, with 9 bases lying between them. This CDR3 contains 14 residues. The V gene's germline CDR1 is MNHEY and CDR2 SVGAGI. DNA of the CDR3: TGTGCCAGCAGTCTACGACAGACTAATGAAAAACTGTTTTTT. Protein product: CASSLRQTNEKLFF.

The chain links TRBV5-8 to TRBJ2-1, with D unresolved. CDR1 SGHTS and CDR2 YDEGEE come from the germline V gene. This CDR3 spans 13 amino acids. Between the trimmed V and J ends, which lost 1 base and 5 bases, there was a span of 7 bases. CDR3 DNA sequence: TGTGCCAGCAGCTTGTCAGGCCACAATGAGCAGTTCTTC. This translates into CASSLSGHNEQFF.

The chain is built from TRBV5-4 and TRBJ1-1; 10 bases fit TRBD1. The ends lost 4 bases at V and 0 bases at J; junction bases unmatched: 9. This CDR3 has 17 residues. CDR1 and CDR2 from the germline V gene are SGHNT and YYREEE (reference sequence). CDR3 sequence: CASSPRTGGQMNTEAFF. The CDR3 nucleotides are TGTGCCAGCAGCCCGCGGACAGGGGGACAGATGAACACTGAAGCTTTCTTT.

This clone was counted a few times. J is TRBJ1-1 and V is TRBV14; D gene uncertain. CDR3 length equals 17 residues. V lost 0 bases, J lost 0 bases, and 14 bases lay in between. Per the germline V gene, CDR1 is SGHDN and CDR2 is FVKESK. The CDR3 DNA is TGTGCCAGCAGCCAAGATCTACGGCAACTAATGAACACTGAAGCTTTCTTT. Its protein product is CASSQDLRQLMNTEAFF.

The gene calls are TRBV14 and TRBJ2-2; 11 nucleotides align to TRBD2. Unmatched junction bases numbered 7, after V lost 1 base and J lost 3 bases. The CDR3 runs to 18 residues. Germline V lookup: CDR1 SGHDN, CDR2 FVKESK. CDR3 nucleotide sequence: TGTGCCAGCAGCCAAGTAGGGCTAGCGGGAGGATACACCGGGGAGCTGTTTTTT. Translating it yields CASSQVGLAGGYTGELFF.

This clone was counted once. This chain links TRBV15 with TRBJ1-4; no reliable D call. V shed 0 bases and J shed 3 bases, with 8 bases lying between them. This CDR3 region has 15 residues. The germline V gene has CDR1 LNHNV and CDR2 YYDKDF (reference sequence). The CDR3 here is CATSRDSRANEKLFF. CDR3 bases: TGTGCCACCAGCAGAGATTCCAGAGCTAATGAAAAACTGTTTTTT. The variable domain in full, with the rest retrieved from reference TRBV15 and TRBJ1-4, is DAMVIQNPRYQVTQFGKPVTLSCSQTLNHNVMYWYQQKSSQAPKLLFHYYDKDFNNEADTPDNFQSRRPNTSFCFLDIRSPGLGDTAMYLCATSRDSRANEKLFFGSGTQLSVL.

This clone has only a few counts. This sequence joins TRBV5-1 and TRBJ2-5, with 7 bases fitting TRBD1. Germline V gives CDR1 SGHRS, CDR2 YFSETQ. The length of the CDR3 is 15 residues. Losses at the gene ends were 1 base for V and 5 bases for J; bases not matched to a gene: 8. The CDR3 loop is CASSLLPGTEETQYF. The CDR3 bases are TGCGCCAGCAGCTTGCTCCCCGGGACAGAGGAGACCCAGTACTTC.

V and J are TRBV2 and TRBJ1-2; D gene ambiguous. There are 13 residues in the CDR3. Per the germline V gene, CDR1 is SNHLY and CDR2 is FYNNEI. Between the trimmed V and J ends, which lost 7 bases and 4 bases, there was a span of 13 bases. The DNA of the CDR3 is TGTGCCAGCAAGGAGAGGGAAACCTATGGCTACACCTTC. This sequence encodes CASKERETYGYTF.

The chain links TRBV6-1 to TRBJ2-3; no clear D. Trimming cost V 3 bases and J 0 bases, with 10 bases left between them. CDR1 is MNHNS, CDR2 SASEGT, per germline. This CDR3 contains 15 residues. The CDR3 reads CASSEGGSSTDTQYF. The DNA of the CDR3 is TGTGCCAGCAGTGAGGGCGGCTCCAGCACAGATACGCAGTATTTT.

The V call is TRBV27, the J call TRBJ2-1, with 8 bases lining up with TRBD2. Germline V lookup: CDR1 MNHEY, CDR2 SMNVEV (reference sequence). V gave up 5 bases and J gave up 7 bases; unmatched junction bases: 13. This CDR3 region has 16 residues. DNA for the CDR3: TGTGCCAGCAGTCCAAAAACTAGCGGCAGCCGGAATGAGCAGTTCTTC. Amino acid sequence: CASSPKTSGSRNEQFF.

A note on this clone: Other DNA sequences from this sample encode an identical CDR3 as well. The chain combines TRBV28 with TRBJ2-3; TRBD2 matches at 14 bases. V trimming: 9 bases; J trimming: 1 base; junction bases outside the gene matches: 12. The CDR3 sequence is 18 residues long. Germline loops: CDR1 MDHEN, CDR2 SYDVKM. The CDR3, as DNA: TGTGCCAGTAGTCCGGGACTAGCGGGAGAGGGGGGCACAGATACGCAGTATTTT. This sequence encodes CASSPGLAGEGGTDTQYF.

V and J are TRBV15 and TRBJ1-2; maybe TRBD1 (6 bases). Germline V lookup: CDR1 LNHNV, CDR2 YYDKDF (reference sequence). This CDR3 spans 14 amino acids. The V and J ends lost 0 bases and 9 bases respectively, with 14 bases between them. The CDR3: CATSRDLGARSYTF. The CDR3 nucleotides read TGTGCCACCAGCAGAGATCTGGGGGCTAGGAGCTACACCTTC.

This sequence joins TRBV5-6 and TRBJ1-2; a weak D match, TRBD1 (6 bases). CDR1 and CDR2 from the germline V gene are SGHDT and YYEEEE. V lost 1 base and J lost 0, with 10 bases in between. The CDR3 contains 15 residues. CDR3 sequence reads: CASSLQGITNYGYTF. DNA for the CDR3: TGTGCCAGCAGCTTGCAGGGGATTACTAACTATGGCTACACCTTC.

The CDR3 region is CASRTGVGNTIYF. CDR3 nucleotide sequence: TGTGCCAGCAGGACAGGGGTTGGAAACACCATATATTTT. V usage is TRBV28 and J usage is TRBJ1-3; 8 bases are a match to TRBD1. Per germline, CDR1 MDHEN and CDR2 SYDVKM. Trimming took 6 bases from V and 3 from J; bases not matched to a gene: 1. CDR3 length equals 13 residues. The full variable domain, rest sourced from reference TRBV28 and TRBJ1-3, is DVKVTQSSRYLVKRTGEKVFLECVQDMDHENMFWYRQDPGLGLRLIYFSYDVKMKEKGDIPEGYSVSREKKERFSLILESASTNQTSMYLCASRTGVGNTIYFGEGSWLTVV.

The chain couples TRBV9 to TRBJ2-1; D gene ambiguous. Per germline, CDR1 SGDLS and CDR2 YYNGEE. This CDR3 contains 15 residues. Trimming took off 0 bases at V and 7 bases at J, with 14 bases between the two ends. DNA for the CDR3: TGTGCCAGCAGCGTAGGGTCCGACCTCTTAAATGAGCAGTTCTTC. As protein: CASSVGSDLLNEQFF.

The rearrangement uses TRBV6-5 and TRBJ2-1, with a tentative D call TRBD2 (7 bases). The CDR3 consists of 15 residues. Germline loops: CDR1 MNHEY, CDR2 SVGAGI. V lost 8 bases to trimming and J lost 0 bases, with 14 bases between them. CDR3 sequence: CASRGAPSSYNEQFF. The CDR3 nucleotides read TGTGCCAGCCGGGGGGCACCAAGCTCCTACAATGAGCAGTTCTTC.

The chain carries TRBV19 and TRBJ2-1, with D perhaps TRBD1 or TRBD2 (5 bases each). Germline V lookup: CDR1 LNHDA, CDR2 SQIVND (reference sequence). V gave up 7 bases and J gave up 5 bases, with 18 bases separating them. The CDR3 totals 15 residues. The CDR3 nucleotides read TGTGCCAGTAAATTGACGGGGACCCGACACAATGAGCAGTTCTTC. Its translation: CASKLTGTRHNEQFF.

This chain uses TRBV7-2 with TRBJ2-1, with D tentatively TRBD2 (6 bases). Germline V gene data show CDR1 as SGHTA and CDR2 as FQGNSA. Deletions cut 3 bases from V and 9 bases from J, with 9 bases between. The CDR3 extends over 12 amino acids. CDR3 in amino acids: CASSLEGPEQFF. DNA for the CDR3: TGTGCCAGCAGCTTGGAGGGTCCTGAGCAGTTCTTC.